A selection of T cell receptor beta chains follows, all from one sample in a study of blood T cell repertoires in COVID-19. Sequenced by immunoSEQ multiplex PCR; TCRdb stores in-frame clones only, minus some. The sample yields tens of thousands of clones, around 85% seen once. The sample was peripheral blood. These receptor sequences come from an elderly man with acute or convalescent COVID-19. The CDR3 runs from the conserved cysteine through the conserved F or W. Fields, in order: clone size, V gene, CDR3 protein. Where a row states a size, it is once, few, many or the class of an expanded clone; other rows omit it.

clone_size: NA
v_call: TRBV7-8
cdr3_aa: CASSPSRLVGRDTSYEQYF

clone_size: NA
v_call: TRBV21-1
cdr3_aa: CASSKLAQGAHYGHTF

clone_size: once
v_call: TRBV9
cdr3_aa: CASSVLAGGQEQFF

clone_size: NA
v_call: TRBV19
cdr3_aa: CASSSGHKNIQYF

clone_size: once
v_call: TRBV5-1
cdr3_aa: CASSFETGQAFF

clone_size: NA
v_call: TRBV4-3
cdr3_aa: CASSQVLVSYEQFF

clone_size: NA
v_call: TRBV2
cdr3_aa: CASSPGLGYNEQFF

clone_size: NA
v_call: TRBV3-1/TRBV3-2
cdr3_aa: CASSQELGRETEAFF

clone_size: NA
v_call: TRBV6-5
cdr3_aa: CASSSRGSYNEQFF

clone_size: NA
v_call: TRBV9
cdr3_aa: CASSPEVGGPYEQYF

clone_size: NA
v_call: TRBV5-1
cdr3_aa: CASSLREGVPEAFF

clone_size: NA
v_call: TRBV6-1
cdr3_aa: CASSGSETGGVISNQPQHF

clone_size: once
v_call: TRBV6-1
cdr3_aa: CASSAASGSRGTGELFF

clone_size: NA
v_call: TRBV27
cdr3_aa: CASSPRTRGWRTEAFF

clone_size: few
v_call: TRBV27
cdr3_aa: CASRSTTTREAFF

clone_size: NA
v_call: TRBV10-3
cdr3_aa: CVTRGTGVDSGANVLTF

clone_size: NA
v_call: TRBV4-1
cdr3_aa: CASSQGGEGPGETQYF

clone_size: NA
v_call: TRBV30
cdr3_aa: CAWSKGVVANTEAFF

clone_size: NA
v_call: TRBV29-1
cdr3_aa: CSAADSLEKLFF

clone_size: once
v_call: TRBV5-1
cdr3_aa: CASSLRPAGTGSDSPLHF

clone_size: NA
v_call: TRBV4-2
cdr3_aa: CASSRDRAEDTQYF

clone_size: NA
v_call: TRBV18
cdr3_aa: CASSPTTGGGVSNQPQHF

clone_size: NA
v_call: TRBV28
cdr3_aa: CASTPALASLSYEQYF

clone_size: few
v_call: TRBV11-2
cdr3_aa: CASSHRADSGYTF

clone_size: NA
v_call: TRBV10-3
cdr3_aa: CAISESRGGGPTDTQYF

clone_size: NA
v_call: TRBV5-6
cdr3_aa: CASSSGLAGPSYEQYF

clone_size: NA
v_call: TRBV4-2
cdr3_aa: CASSPRGTVNTEAFF

clone_size: few
v_call: TRBV10-3
cdr3_aa: CATYRDRAKNEQFF

clone_size: NA
v_call: TRBV28
cdr3_aa: CASSLSDSFHTGELFF

clone_size: once
v_call: TRBV27
cdr3_aa: CASSLAGATGELFF

clone_size: NA
v_call: TRBV7-2
cdr3_aa: CASSPDSGLAGGEQFF

clone_size: NA
v_call: TRBV30
cdr3_aa: CAWSVPQAFNSPLHF

clone_size: NA
v_call: TRBV12-5
cdr3_aa: CASASIQGAAGELFF

clone_size: NA
v_call: TRBV30
cdr3_aa: CAWSTPGGLKTQYF

clone_size: NA
v_call: TRBV7-9
cdr3_aa: CASSLALEKLFF

clone_size: NA
v_call: TRBV29-1
cdr3_aa: CSVGGNVYGYTF

clone_size: NA
v_call: TRBV7-8
cdr3_aa: CASSFPKQGADGTEAFF

clone_size: once
v_call: TRBV7-2
cdr3_aa: CASSSRRLAGISGELFF

clone_size: NA
v_call: TRBV19
cdr3_aa: CASSTRDIPSYEQYF

clone_size: NA
v_call: TRBV30
cdr3_aa: CAWDQPDRAWYGYTF

clone_size: NA
v_call: TRBV6-4
cdr3_aa: CASGNSGSGTDTQYF

clone_size: NA
v_call: TRBV28
cdr3_aa: CASSLRVDTQYF

clone_size: NA
v_call: TRBV28
cdr3_aa: CASSLVTSGPTTYEQYF

clone_size: few
v_call: TRBV5-1
cdr3_aa: CASSSGTSGTYETQYF

clone_size: NA
v_call: TRBV7-2
cdr3_aa: CASSPSGRWDTQYF

clone_size: NA
v_call: TRBV7-8
cdr3_aa: CASSPPYRERPYEQYF

clone_size: NA
v_call: TRBV2
cdr3_aa: CASREGGSYMNTEAFF

clone_size: NA
v_call: TRBV7-9
cdr3_aa: CASSPIAGAFHEQYF

clone_size: NA
v_call: TRBV18
cdr3_aa: CASSPGLAGTKYNEQFF

clone_size: NA
v_call: TRBV11-2
cdr3_aa: CASSLSLAGYEQYF

clone_size: once
v_call: TRBV6-5
cdr3_aa: CASSYSGGPNIQYF

clone_size: NA
v_call: TRBV29-1
cdr3_aa: CSVDRLEVSYNEQFF

clone_size: NA
v_call: TRBV24-1
cdr3_aa: CATSGVGGPTGELFF

clone_size: NA
v_call: TRBV6-2/TRBV6-3
cdr3_aa: CASSYPGIHEQFF